This T cell receptor (beta chain) was sequenced for a study of T cells in Graves' hyperthyroidism and ophthalmopathy. The wider study: Before treatment of any kind, peripheral blood was taken at initial diagnosis.

This clonotype was seen many times. Amplification of TCR beta CDR3 regions was performed using RNA transcripts as template. HTBI primers drove first-round RT-PCR of the TCR CDR3. TCRdb ran MiXCR on the multiplex PCR reads and lists one entry per CDR3 protein. The sample lists around 350,000 distinct CDR3 sequences, about 12% occurring once. Trimming took off 2 bases at V and 2 bases at J, with 13 bases between the two ends. The CDR3 runs to 15 residues. The germline CDR1 and CDR2 sequences are SGHTA and FQGNSA. Stability of Graves' hyperthyroidism was defined as absent ophthalmopathy progression within 18 months. Patients having uncontrolled infection, another autoimmune disease, pregnancy or lactation were not included. PBMCs were obtained from 10 ml fresh peripheral blood.

The V call is TRBV7-2, the J call TRBJ2-7; perhaps TRBD2 as D (6 bases). Sequenced: blood. The receptor comes from a woman aged 18 to 35 with Graves' hyperthyroidism. CDR3 amino acids: CASSLRRGSTYEQYF. CDR3 DNA: TGTGCCAGCAGCTTACGGCGGGGTTCAACCTACGAGCAGTACTTC.